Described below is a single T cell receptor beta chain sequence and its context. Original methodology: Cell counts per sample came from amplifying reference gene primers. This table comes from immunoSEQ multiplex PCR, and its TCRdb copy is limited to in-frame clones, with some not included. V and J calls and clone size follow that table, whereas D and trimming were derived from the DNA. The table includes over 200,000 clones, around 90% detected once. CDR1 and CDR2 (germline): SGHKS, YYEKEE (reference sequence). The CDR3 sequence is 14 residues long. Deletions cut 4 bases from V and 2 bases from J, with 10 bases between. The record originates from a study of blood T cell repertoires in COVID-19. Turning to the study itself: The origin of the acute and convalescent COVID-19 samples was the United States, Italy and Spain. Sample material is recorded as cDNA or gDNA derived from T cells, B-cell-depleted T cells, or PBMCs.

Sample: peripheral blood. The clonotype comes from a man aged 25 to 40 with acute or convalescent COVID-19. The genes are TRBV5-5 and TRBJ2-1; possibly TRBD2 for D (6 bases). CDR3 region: CASSPGRPYNEQFF. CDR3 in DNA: TGTGCCAGCAGCCCGGGGAGGCCCTACAATGAGCAGTTCTTC.